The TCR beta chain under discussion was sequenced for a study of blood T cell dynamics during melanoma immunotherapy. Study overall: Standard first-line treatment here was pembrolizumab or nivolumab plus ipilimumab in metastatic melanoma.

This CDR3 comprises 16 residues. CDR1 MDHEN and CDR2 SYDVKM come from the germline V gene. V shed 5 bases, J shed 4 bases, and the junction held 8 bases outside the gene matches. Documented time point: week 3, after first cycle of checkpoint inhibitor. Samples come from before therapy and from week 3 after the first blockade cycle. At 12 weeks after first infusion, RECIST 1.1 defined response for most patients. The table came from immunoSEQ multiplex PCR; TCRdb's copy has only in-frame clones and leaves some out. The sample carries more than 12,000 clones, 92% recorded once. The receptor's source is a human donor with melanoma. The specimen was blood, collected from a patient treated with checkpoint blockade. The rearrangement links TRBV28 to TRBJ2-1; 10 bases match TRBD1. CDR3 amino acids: CASSQNRDRGYNEQFF. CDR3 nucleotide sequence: TGTGCCAGCAGTCAAAATCGGGACAGGGGTTACAATGAGCAGTTCTTC.